This T cell receptor (beta chain) stems from a study of blood T cell repertoires in COVID-19 (TCRdb year 2020). For the wider study: The collaborator samples originated in the United States, Italy and Spain and spanned the acute and convalescent phases of COVID-19. Samples were obtained from the ongoing ImmuneRACE study (first 160 participants) and from 1,254 subjects provided by 6 global collaborators. Where available, HLA class I and class II types were obtained from metadata supplied by the sample provider rather than from assay-based typing. Subjects who had been exposed to COVID-19, were actively infected with it, or had recovered from it provided the deeply sampled blood TCRbeta repertoires that made up the dataset. Nearly every sample came with metadata listing a de-identified subject ID, COVID-19 status, age in years and sex. The repertoires were released in a freely available public database intended as a resource for research on the immune response to SARS-CoV-2. The prospective study material was composed of cDNA or gDNA derived from T cells, B-cell-depleted T cells, or PBMCs.

Participants in the prospective study were aged roughly 18 to 100 years, lived in under 30 United States geographic areas, and enrolled through a virtual design. Cohort assignment in the prospective study relied on participant-reported clinical history from a screening survey and a study questionnaire. Exposed participants had been in contact, within 2 weeks of entering the study, with a person who had a PCR-confirmed or clinician-diagnosed case of COVID-19. Mobile phlebotomists in the prospective study collected whole blood, serum and a nasopharyngeal or oropharyngeal swab from every participant. Over an approximately 2-month period, participants in the prospective study had the option of providing additional blood draws and questionnaires. Before DNA extraction, blood samples from the prospective study were shipped at room temperature or frozen. TCRbeta CDR3 regions were amplified from genomic DNA by means of the immunoSEQ Assay, a bias-controlled multiplex PCR. The study's own analysis went as follows. Nucleated cell counts per sample were estimated from amplification of reference gene primers within the assay. To quantify the absolute abundance of each unique TCRbeta CDR3 rearrangement, sequence reads were collapsed and filtered. Productive Simpson clonality was computed per sample as the square root of Simpson's diversity index over productive rearrangements. TCRdb obtained this table from immuneACCESS and retained in-frame rearrangements with V and J assigned. These tables miss some clones; where compared with another copy, unresolved V genes account for less than half of the shortfall, and the remainder is unexplained. The V and J calls and the clone size are those of that table, but D and trimming were determined from the DNA. Within this sample are about 210,000 clones, with 84% of them counted one time only. About 3.3% of the sample rests with the top ten.

With regard to this clone: Its recognized antigen is unknown. The record has no base qualities; no much larger clone is one base away.

What the work shows at the level of the full study, not this receptor alone: Clinical and demographic metadata were provided uncurated, with the amount varying by source and participant.

The germline V gene (reference sequence) provides CDR1 SEHNR and CDR2 FQNEAQ. Trimming at the junction amounts to 1 base on V and 5 bases on J, and the germline ends lie 18 bases apart. Inclusive of the bounding cysteine and phenylalanine, the CDR3 is 17 residues long. CDR3 DNA only is kept here, 51 bases in frame from base 1. This clonotype was obtained from a woman aged 25 to 39 who had been exposed to COVID-19. Sequencing was carried out using PBMCs or T cells enriched from blood (not recorded which). The chain is encoded by TRBV7-9 joined to TRBJ1-5, with the D gene too uncertain to name. The CDR3 here reads CASSLGGSDRYYQPQHF. The DNA reads TGTGCCAGCAGCTTAGGCGGGTCGGACCGTTATTATCAGCCCCAGCATTTT.